These 21 T cell receptor beta chains were sequenced from one sample in a study of blood T cell repertoires in COVID-19. Assay used: immunoSEQ multiplex PCR; TCRdb lists only in-frame clones, some missing. The sample shows 200,000 to 250,000 clones, about 88% of them seen only once. Sequenced sample: PBMCs or T cells enriched from blood (not recorded which). The source is a woman aged 25 to 39 who had recovered from COVID-19.

The rearrangement uses TRBV11-3 and TRBJ2-2; TRBD1 aligns across 7 bases. Germline V gene data show CDR1 as SGHNT and CDR2 as YENEEA. Trimming took 5 bases from V and 1 from J; bases not matched to a gene: 4. The CDR3 runs to 15 residues. Here the CDR3 DNA reads TGTGCCAGCAGCCTAAGGACAGGGAACACCGGGGAGCTGTTTTTT. Protein sequence: CASSLRTGNTGELFF.

This chain links TRBV19 with TRBJ1-1, with a possible D match to TRBD1 (5 bases). Germline CDR1 LNHDA, CDR2 SQIVND (reference sequence). V was cut by 1 base and J by 5 bases, with 14 bases left in between. The CDR3 consists of 15 residues. CDR3 DNA: TGTGCCAGTAGTATAGGTCCAGGGAGGAGGACTGAAGCTTTCTTT. It translates to CASSIGPGRRTEAFF.

The CDR3 protein is CASSLARITGDYGYTF. CDR3 nucleotides: TGCGCCAGCAGCTTGGCCCGGATTACAGGGGACTATGGCTACACCTTC. The chain employs TRBV5-1 and TRBJ1-2; the match to TRBD1 covers 7 bases. The length of the CDR3 is 16 residues. V lost 0 bases to trimming and J lost 3 bases; unmatched junction nucleotides: 8. In germline, CDR1 is SGHRS, CDR2 YFSETQ.

This rearrangement joins TRBV10-2 to TRBJ1-2, with TRBD1 matching over 8 bases. CDR3 length: 16 amino acids. The J segment lost 0 bases and the V segment lost 1 base, leaving 4 bases of the junction unmatched. CDR1 is WSHSY and CDR2 is SAAADI in the germline V gene. The CDR3: CASSELGQATNYGYTF. CDR3 in DNA: TGCGCCAGCAGTGAGTTGGGACAGGCAACTAACTATGGCTACACCTTC.

The V call is TRBV6-5, the J call TRBJ1-6; D remains ambiguous. In germline, CDR1 is MNHEY, CDR2 SVGAGI. The CDR3 runs 12 residues. The germline V and J ends were trimmed by 6 bases and 5 bases, with 5 bases remaining between them. DNA of the CDR3: TGTGCCAGCAGCGGGGATAATTCACCCCTCCACTTT. It is translated as CASSGDNSPLHF.

This rearrangement joins TRBV15 to TRBJ2-5, with 7 bases lining up with TRBD1. Germline CDR1 and CDR2: LNHNV and YYDKDF (reference sequence). This CDR3 is 15 amino acids long. The V gene end was trimmed by 3 bases and the J gene end by 4 bases; junction bases not matched to a gene: 8. The CDR3 region is CATSSSGQWGETQYF. CDR3 sequence (DNA): TGTGCCACCAGCAGTTCGGGACAGTGGGGAGAGACCCAGTACTTC.

This clone was observed a few times. This chain joins TRBV5-4 and TRBJ1-2; D might be TRBD1 (5 bases). The CDR3 extends over 15 amino acids. Germline V gene data show CDR1 as SGHNT and CDR2 as YYREEE (reference sequence). V was clipped by 1 base and J by 4 bases, with 14 bases between them. CDR3: CASSLSTRVTYGYTF. The CDR3 nucleotides are TGTGCCAGCAGCTTGAGTACCAGGGTAACCTATGGCTACACCTTC.

The chain links TRBV18 to TRBJ2-3; D unclear. Trimming took off 0 bases at V and 5 bases at J, with 12 bases between the two ends. The CDR3 has 15 residues. Germline V lookup: CDR1 KGHSH, CDR2 LQKENI. CDR3 protein: CASSPPIKSVDTQYF. CDR3 bases: TGTGCCAGCTCACCACCGATTAAGAGCGTAGATACGCAGTATTTT.

The J gene is TRBJ1-1, the V gene TRBV21-1; the table names TRBD1, a call not compared with the DNA. TRBV21-1 is a pseudogene locus. This CDR3 spans 19 amino acids. CDR3 region: CASSNLATGEEGTNTEAFF. The CDR3 coding sequence is TGTGCCAGCAGCAATTTGGCGACAGGGGAAGAGGGTACGAACACTGAAGCTTTCTTT.

This chain connects TRBV29-1 to TRBJ2-1, with 10 bases matching TRBD2. From germline, CDR1 is SQVTM and CDR2 ANQGSEA. J gave up 6 bases and V 5 bases, and 4 bases lay outside the gene matches. CDR3 length: 13 amino acids. DNA for the CDR3: TGCAGCGTTACAGGACTAGCGGTCAATGAGCAGTTCTTC. As protein: CSVTGLAVNEQFF.

As for this clone: Other DNA sequences in this sample translate to the same CDR3. The CDR3 region has the DNA TGTGCCAGCTCACCAAGGGGACAGGTCTCTGGAAACACCATATATTTT. It specifies CASSPRGQVSGNTIYF. This chain links TRBV18 with TRBJ1-3; the match to TRBD1 covers 8 bases. CDR3 size: 16 residues. Germline V CDR1 and CDR2: KGHSH, LQKENI. J lost 0 bases, V lost 2 bases, and 3 bases had no gene match.

The gene calls are TRBV27 and TRBJ1-1, with 10 bases identical to TRBD1. The germline V gene has CDR1 MNHEY and CDR2 SMNVEV (reference sequence). V was clipped by 5 bases and J by 4 bases; unmatched bases: 4. This CDR3 contains 14 residues. CDR3 DNA sequence: TGTGCCAGCAGTAACCGGGACAGGGGCACTGAAGCTTTCTTT. It yields the protein CASSNRDRGTEAFF.

The rearrangement joins TRBV4-3 to TRBJ2-7, with D possibly TRBD1 on 6 matching bases. The V gene lost 4 bases and the J gene lost 2 bases, with 15 bases spanning the gap. This CDR3 has 15 amino acids. Per germline, CDR1 LGHNA and CDR2 YSLEER. CDR3 region: CASSLNRDIPYEQYF. As DNA, the CDR3 is TGCGCCAGCAGCCTTAACCGGGACATTCCCTACGAGCAGTACTTC.

In this sample, this clone turned up a few times. V gene TRBV10-3 combines with J gene TRBJ1-1, with D uncertain. This CDR3 has 14 amino acids. V lost 2 bases, J lost 3 bases, and 10 bases lay in between. Germline V gene data show CDR1 as ENHRY and CDR2 as SYGVKD. CDR3 sequence (DNA): TGTGCCATCAGTGAGGAGGGAATACACACTGAAGCTTTCTTT. Translating it yields CAISEEGIHTEAFF.

This rearrangement joins TRBV27 to TRBJ1-1; D may be TRBD1 (6 bases). The germline CDR1 and CDR2 sequences are MNHEY and SMNVEV (reference sequence). V lost 3 bases and J 4 bases, leaving 12 bases between the germline ends. There are 14 residues in the CDR3. The CDR3 protein is CASSLDSISTEAFF. For the CDR3, the DNA is TGTGCCAGCAGTTTGGACAGTATATCCACTGAAGCTTTCTTT.

This clone was recorded only once. At one end the junction does not follow the germline gene, possibly because of a read error. The V and J genes are TRBV6-1 and TRBJ1-2; 10 bases match TRBD1. Per the germline V gene, CDR1 is MNHNS and CDR2 is SASEGT. There are 16 residues in the CDR3. The CDR3 loop reads CASSAIQTGGPHGYTF. CDR3 nucleotides: TGTGCCAGCAGTGCGATACAGACAGGGGGCCCTCATGGGTACACCTTC.

This sequence joins TRBV6-2 or TRBV6-3 and TRBJ2-2; 8 bases match TRBD2. Germline V gene lookup returns CDR1 MNHEY and CDR2 SVGEGT. V gave up 6 bases and J gave up 3 bases; unmatched junction bases: 3. The CDR3 loop spans 14 amino acids. Here the CDR3 reads CASSGGEDTGELFF. CDR3 DNA sequence: TGTGCCAGCAGCGGGGGGGAAGACACCGGGGAGCTGTTTTTT.

This rearrangement joins TRBV18 to TRBJ1-4; D possibly corresponds to TRBD1 (5 bases). The CDR3 is made up of 14 amino acids. V lost 7 bases and J 8 bases, leaving 17 bases between the germline ends. The V gene's germline CDR1 is KGHSH and CDR2 LQKENI. The CDR3 loop reads CASFENQGIEKLFF. In DNA form, the CDR3 reads TGTGCCAGCTTCGAAAACCAGGGTATAGAAAAACTGTTTTTT.

This chain links TRBV7-8 with TRBJ1-1, with D uncertain. V lost 0 bases and J 1 base, leaving 9 bases between the germline ends. This CDR3 comprises 15 residues. The germline CDR1 and CDR2 sequences are SGHVS and FQNEAQ. The CDR3 bases are TGTGCCAGCAGCTTAGCAAGCGGTGGGAACACTGAAGCTTTCTTT. Protein sequence: CASSLASGGNTEAFF.

The chain couples TRBV29-1 to TRBJ1-2, with 9 positions matching TRBD1. The junction had 6 bases not matched to a gene; V was cut back by 6 bases and J by 4 bases. This CDR3 is 13 amino acids long. The germline gives CDR1 SQVTM, CDR2 ANQGSEA. The CDR3 coding sequence is TGCAGCGTAATTACAGGGGGCGCCTATGGCTACACCTTC. This sequence encodes CSVITGGAYGYTF.

V and J are TRBV2 and TRBJ1-2, with D tentatively TRBD1 (6 bases). CDR3 length equals 14 residues. Trimming took off 3 bases at V and 7 bases at J, with 15 bases between the two ends. CDR1 and CDR2 from the germline V gene are SNHLY and FYNNEI. CDR3 in DNA: TGTGCCAGCAGTGATCGGGGGGGCGGAGGTGGCTACACCTTC. Translation: CASSDRGGGGGYTF.